A single sample is the source of the 8 T cell receptor beta chains below, sequenced in a study of immune cell composition in non-small cell lung cancer. Sequencing was performed with immunoSEQ multiplex PCR; in TCRdb, only in-frame clones are kept and a portion is missing. The data hold over 3,000 clones, with approximately 80% observed a single time. Sequenced input: lung tumor tissue. The receptors derive from a human donor with non-small cell lung cancer.

The chain combines TRBV7-6 with TRBJ1-6; TRBD1 matches 7 bases. Germline V CDR1 and CDR2: SGHVS, FNYEAQ. The CDR3 contains 17 residues. With 4 bases clipped from V and 0 bases from J, the junction kept 6 bases outside the gene matches. The CDR3 nucleotides are TGTGCCAGCAGCTCCCCGGGACAGCGCTCCTATAATTCACCCCTCCACTTT. Translating it yields CASSSPGQRSYNSPLHF.

The V call is TRBV7-3, the J call TRBJ2-1, with D perhaps matching TRBD2 (5 bases). Germline-derived CDR1 and CDR2 are SGHTA and FQGTGA. Trimming removed 5 bases at V and 8 bases at J, with 13 bases between. CDR3 length: 13 amino acids. CDR3 amino acids: CASSRGLWDEQFF. DNA of the CDR3: TGTGCCAGCAGCCGGGGTCTTTGGGATGAGCAGTTCTTC. Using reference TRBV7-3 and TRBJ2-1 for the parts outside the CDR3, the full variable domain is GAGVSQTPSNKVTEKGKYVELRCDPISGHTALYWYRQSLGQGPEFLIYFQGTGAADDSGLPNDRFFAVRPEGSVSTLKIQRTERGDSAVYLCASSRGLWDEQFFGPGTRLTVL.

This chain links TRBV5-1 with TRBJ1-4; D remains ambiguous. The CDR3 loop spans 16 amino acids. The V end lost 0 bases, the J end lost 2 bases, and 11 bases lay between the germline ends. Germline V lookup: CDR1 SGHRS, CDR2 YFSETQ. CDR3 amino acids: CASSLGVVGTNEKLFF. CDR3 DNA: TGCGCCAGCAGCTTGGGTGTGGTCGGGACTAATGAAAAACTGTTTTTT.

The chain employs TRBV18 and TRBJ1-3; TRBD1 is a possible D gene (6 bases). Germline lookup yields CDR1 KGHSH and CDR2 LQKENI. Trimming took off 6 bases at V and 1 base at J, with 16 bases between the two ends. The CDR3 has 16 residues. The DNA of the CDR3 is TGTGCCAGCTCTCCAAAACAGGGTCCATCTGGAAACACCATATATTTT. The encoded protein is CASSPKQGPSGNTIYF.

The chain joins TRBV4-1 to TRBJ2-3; 12 bases align to TRBD2. This CDR3 is 17 amino acids long. CDR1 is MGHRA and CDR2 is YSYEKL in the germline V gene. Trimming cost V 0 bases and J 5 bases; bases outside gene matches: 6. The CDR3 is CASSQEASGGAIDTQYF. The CDR3 bases are TGCGCCAGCAGCCAAGAAGCTAGCGGGGGGGCCATAGATACGCAGTATTTT.

This clone appeared a few times. The chain combines TRBV6-5 with TRBJ1-2, with no clear D. The CDR3 extends over 14 amino acids. Deletions cut 2 bases from V and 4 bases from J, with 11 bases between. Germline V gene lookup returns CDR1 MNHEY and CDR2 SVGAGI. CDR3 protein: CASSYGPGIYGYTF. The CDR3 nucleotides read TGTGCCAGCAGTTACGGTCCGGGGATCTATGGCTACACCTTC.

V is TRBV18 and J is TRBJ2-7, with D unresolved. Trimming left V 0 bases short and J 2 bases short, with 5 bases between. The germline V gene has CDR1 KGHSH and CDR2 LQKENI. This CDR3 is 13 amino acids long. The CDR3 sequence is CASSPPSTYEQYF. Here the CDR3 DNA reads TGTGCCAGCTCACCACCCTCTACCTACGAGCAGTACTTC. The full variable domain, with the rest looked up from reference TRBV18 and TRBJ2-7, is NAGVMQNPRHLVRRRGQEARLRCSPMKGHSHVYWYRQLPEEGLKFMVYLQKENIIDESGMPKERFSAEFPKEGPSILRIQQVVRGDSAAYFCASSPPSTYEQYFGPGTRLTVT.

Written as DNA, the CDR3 is TGTGCCAGCTCTGGGGCGTCGAGCAATCAGCCCCAGCATTTT. Residues: CASSGASSNQPQHF. The chain carries TRBV11-2 and TRBJ1-5; D is possibly TRBD1 (5 bases). CDR3 length: 14 residues. Germline CDR1 reads SGHAT; CDR2 reads FQNNGV. Trimming removed 8 bases at V and 1 base at J, with 12 bases between.